This entry lists 8 T cell receptor beta chains sequenced from one sample in a study of T cell responses to AZD1222 COVID-19 vaccine. Here immunoSEQ multiplex PCR was the method, and the copy in TCRdb shows in-frame clones only, minus some. The sample includes some 150,000 clones, about 92% of them seen just once. Sequenced here: peripheral blood, sampled on day 0 of AZD1222 vaccination. The receptors stem from an adult in good health.

This clone has more than one count but fewer than ten. This rearrangement joins TRBV21-1 to TRBJ1-1. TRBV21-1 is recorded as a pseudogene. The length of the CDR3 is 14 residues. CDR3 loop: CASSKARGGTEAFF. CDR3 nucleotide sequence: TGTGCCAGCAGCAAAGCGAGGGGGGGGACTGAAGCTTTCTTT.

This clone has just a few counts. The V call is TRBV25-1, the J call TRBJ2-7; a weak D match, TRBD1 (7 bases). This CDR3 is built from 13 residues. The V and J ends lost 6 bases and 1 base respectively, with 10 bases between them. Germline V gene sequence: CDR1 MGHDK, CDR2 SYGVNS. Here the CDR3 DNA reads TGTGCCAGCAGGGGGGGACAGTCCTACGAGCAGTACTTC. This encodes CASRGGQSYEQYF.

V usage is TRBV9 and J usage is TRBJ1-1; D uncertain. Germline assignment: CDR1 SGDLS and CDR2 YYNGEE. This CDR3 is built from 12 residues. Trimming cost V 4 bases and J 1 base, with 5 bases left between them. The CDR3 region is CASSTTNTEAFF. CDR3 DNA sequence: TGTGCCAGCAGCACTACGAACACTGAAGCTTTCTTT.

CDR3 in amino acids: CASSQGGTSRKTQYF. In DNA, the CDR3 is TGTGCCAGCAGCCAGGGCGGGACTAGTCGGAAGACCCAGTACTTC. The V call is TRBV7-2, the J call TRBJ2-5, with 8 bases aligning to TRBD2. The junction had 11 bases not matched to a gene; V was cut back by 5 bases and J by 6 bases. This CDR3 spans 15 amino acids. CDR1 and CDR2 from the germline V gene are SGHTA and FQGNSA.

V is TRBV9 and J is TRBJ1-4; TRBD1 matches at 9 bases. The CDR3 has 17 amino acids. After removal of 3 bases from V and 0 bases from J, the junction contained 6 bases not matched to a gene. In germline, CDR1 is SGDLS, CDR2 YYNGEE. The CDR3 nucleotides read TGTGCCAGCAGCGAGGACAGGGGAGGCTCAACTAATGAAAAACTGTTTTTT. It translates to CASSEDRGGSTNEKLFF.

The V gene is TRBV27, the J gene TRBJ2-3; possibly TRBD2 for D (5 bases). This CDR3 is 16 amino acids long. The germline V gene encodes CDR1 MNHEY and CDR2 SMNVEV (reference sequence). V lost 3 bases to trimming and J lost 0 bases, with 13 bases between them. This CDR3 is CASSFGLATSTDTQYF. CDR3 nucleotide sequence: TGTGCCAGCAGTTTCGGGCTAGCTACTAGCACAGATACGCAGTATTTT.

The chain carries TRBV7-9 and TRBJ2-7; D might be TRBD1 or TRBD2, each matching 5 bases. The CDR3 runs 14 residues. Germline CDR1 SEHNR, CDR2 FQNEAQ (reference sequence). Trimming cost V 1 base and J 2 bases, with 9 bases left between them. CDR3 in DNA: TGTGCCAGCAGCTTAGGGGACGGAACCTACGAGCAGTACTTC. It specifies CASSLGDGTYEQYF.

The chain joins TRBV5-1 to TRBJ1-1; D may be TRBD1 (5 bases). Germline CDR1 SGHRS, CDR2 YFSETQ. Trimming shortened V by 4 bases and J by 1 base, and 11 bases separated the two germline ends. CDR3 length: 14 residues. CDR3 residues: CASSGAVQNTEAFF. The CDR3 DNA follows: TGCGCCAGCAGCGGGGCCGTACAGAACACTGAAGCTTTCTTT.